The 10 T cell receptor beta chains given below trace back to one sample, sequenced in a study of shared clonotypes between healthy human individuals. Terminally differentiated effector memory CD45RA+ cells were excluded from the naive CD8 cells, which were CD45RO-negative and positively selected for CCR7. The assay was immunoSEQ multiplex PCR, and TCRdb's table has in-frame clones only and misses some. Of about 2.1 million clones listed, 85% to 95% are singletons. Specimen: naive CD8+ T cells from PBMCs. These receptors were obtained from a man between 18 and 29 years old in good health. Some clones in this sample may be carry-over from other donors' samples.

The rearrangement uses TRBV6-1 and TRBJ2-1; 7 nucleotides align to TRBD2. V lost 0 bases and J lost 4; bases outside the gene matches: 6. Germline V gene lookup returns CDR1 MNHNS and CDR2 SASEGT. The CDR3 runs 16 residues. In DNA, the CDR3 is TGTGCCAGCAGTGAAGCGGCGTGGCGGGAGTACAATGAGCAGTTCTTC. It is translated as CASSEAAWREYNEQFF.

The J gene is TRBJ2-5, the V gene TRBV7-9; TRBD1 aligns across 8 bases. CDR1 SEHNR and CDR2 FQNEAQ come from the germline V gene (reference sequence). After removal of 0 bases from V and 3 bases from J, the junction contained 6 bases not matched to a gene. The CDR3 runs to 16 residues. CDR3: CASSLAPTGVKETQYF. The DNA of the CDR3 is TGTGCCAGCAGCTTAGCGCCGACAGGGGTAAAAGAGACCCAGTACTTC.

The gene calls are TRBV9 and TRBJ2-2; TRBD2 agrees at 10 bases. V gave up 7 bases and J gave up 0 bases; unmatched junction bases: 6. Germline V CDR1 and CDR2: SGDLS, YYNGEE. The CDR3 loop spans 16 amino acids. The CDR3 nucleotides read TGTGCCAGCCGGGCTAGCGGGGGACCGAACACCGGGGAGCTGTTTTTT. It specifies CASRASGGPNTGELFF.

The CDR3 DNA is TGTGCCAGCAGCGAAGTCCGAGGCCCGCGTTATGAGCAGTTCTTC. Translated, it gives CASSEVRGPRYEQFF. V usage is TRBV7-9 and J usage is TRBJ2-1; D gene ambiguous. V was clipped by 5 bases and J by 8 bases, with 19 bases between them. The CDR3 has 15 amino acids. Germline lookup yields CDR1 SEHNR and CDR2 FQNEAQ (reference sequence). The full variable domain, completed using reference TRBV7-9 and TRBJ2-1, is DTGVSQNPRHKITKRGQNVTFRCDPISEHNRLYWYRQTLGQGPEFLTYFQNEAQLEKSRLLSDRFSAERPKGSFSTLEIQRTEQGDSAMYLCASSEVRGPRYEQFFGPGTRLTVL.

The chain recombines TRBV29-1 with TRBJ2-3; D gene uncertain. CDR1 and CDR2 (germline): SQVTM, ANQGSEA. This CDR3 spans 15 amino acids. V was pared by 4 bases and J by 3 bases, with 17 bases between. CDR3 DNA: TGCAGCGTTGGAGAATTCCCAGGCCGGACAGATACGCAGTATTTT. It is translated as CSVGEFPGRTDTQYF.

V usage is TRBV27 and J usage is TRBJ2-1; 7 bases map to TRBD1. Germline trimming cut 7 bases from V and 9 bases from J; bases unmatched to any gene: 9. The germline V gene encodes CDR1 MNHEY and CDR2 SMNVEV (reference sequence). CDR3 length: 13 amino acids. CDR3 coding DNA: TGTGCCAGCACTGGACAGGCCCTCGGTGAGCAGTTCTTC. It translates to CASTGQALGEQFF.

This chain connects TRBV9 to TRBJ1-1; 8 bases fit TRBD1. V shed 2 bases and J 0 bases; nucleotides not matched to a gene: 6. The germline CDR1 and CDR2 sequences are SGDLS and YYNGEE. This CDR3 is 16 amino acids long. The CDR3 nucleotides are TGTGCCAGCAGCGTTTTAGCGACAGGGGTGAACACTGAAGCTTTCTTT. Its translation: CASSVLATGVNTEAFF.

J is TRBJ2-7 and V is TRBV11-2; D is unresolved. Germline V gene lookup returns CDR1 SGHAT and CDR2 FQNNGV. V shed 1 base and J shed 6 bases, with 7 bases lying between them. The CDR3 loop spans 12 amino acids. The CDR3 region is CASSLGVFEQYF. The DNA for the CDR3 is TGTGCCAGCAGCTTAGGGGTTTTCGAGCAGTACTTC. The whole variable domain, filled in from reference TRBV11-2 and TRBJ2-7, reads EAGVAQSPRYKIIEKRQSVAFWCNPISGHATLYWYQQILGQGPKLLIQFQNNGVVDDSQLPKDRFSAERLKGVDSTLKIQPAKLEDSAVYLCASSLGVFEQYFGPGTRLTVT.

The CDR3 nucleotides are TGTGCCAGCAGTTTAGGTAGCGGGAGTGGCACAGATACGCAGTATTTT. Translated: CASSLGSGSGTDTQYF. The J gene is TRBJ2-3, the V gene TRBV27; 9 bases match TRBD2. Losses at the gene ends were 2 bases for V and 1 base for J; bases not matched to a gene: 4. The CDR3 is made up of 16 amino acids. Germline CDR1 is MNHEY and CDR2 is SMNVEV (reference sequence).

The rearrangement links TRBV4-2 to TRBJ2-7; no clear D. This CDR3 spans 13 amino acids. The germline V gene has CDR1 LGHNA and CDR2 YNFKEQ. V was shortened by 3 bases and J by 3 bases, with 9 bases between the two germline ends. CDR3 sequence: CASSHGPVYEQYF. In DNA, the CDR3 is TGTGCCAGCAGCCACGGACCAGTCTACGAGCAGTACTTC.